This T cell receptor beta chain was documented in a study of shared clonotypes between healthy human individuals. Study observations and caveats: It was observed that 5% to 6.5% of naive CD4 clonotypes were shared across several donors.

Assay used: immunoSEQ multiplex PCR; TCRdb lists only in-frame clones, some missing. The data contain around 1,100,000 clones, 60% to 85% of them singletons. CDR1 and CDR2 from the germline V gene are MNHEY and SVGAGI. V was cut by 2 bases and J by 0 bases, with 13 bases left in between. The CDR3 totals 16 residues. Into CD45RA+ naive and CD45RA-negative memory subsets, the CD4+ cells were split. About this clone: The antigen is unknown.

The sample consisted of memory CD4+ T cells from PBMCs. Subset given: CD45RA-negative fraction. The chain combines TRBV6-5 with TRBJ1-1; the D gene is possibly TRBD1 (5 bases). This TCR came from a man between 18 and 35 years old in good health. Some clones in this sample may be carry-over from other donors' samples. Here the CDR3 reads CASSYGRVLMNTEAFF. In DNA form, the CDR3 reads TGTGCCAGCAGTTACGGCAGGGTCCTAATGAACACTGAAGCTTTCTTT.